This T cell receptor (beta chain) was identified in a study of T cells after yellow fever vaccination. Trimming took off 5 bases at V and 4 bases at J, with 15 bases between the two ends. The CDR3 runs to 14 residues. The germline CDR1 and CDR2 sequences are MDHEN and SYDVKM. The 5'RACE template-switching step produced TCR cDNA and added a universal primer site and UMIs. TCRdb passed the 5' RACE reads through MiXCR, listing each CDR3 protein once. Of 300,000 or so distinct CDR3 sequences detected, around 8.6% appear once; the ten largest clones hold about 3.5%. This clonotype was found a few times. This clonotype was sampled from a man aged 18 to 29 who received the YFV17D yellow fever vaccine. The chain recombines TRBV28 with TRBJ2-7; weak D call: TRBD1 (5 bases). The source material was CD4+ T cells sorted from PBMCs, sampled 5 days after the yellow fever booster vaccination. Here the CDR3 DNA reads TGTGCCAGCAGTCAGACAGCTGCCGAATACGAGCAGTACGTC. It translates to CASSQTAAEYEQYV.